Reported below is one T cell receptor (beta chain). The antigen is not known. This specimen comes from a study of cytomegalovirus exposure and HLA in healthy donors. This CDR3 region has 13 residues. V was trimmed by 4 bases and J by 2 bases, leaving 8 bases between them. CDR1 KGHSY and CDR2 FQNENV come from the germline V gene. Overall study results and limits: Researchers reported from a later analysis that most CMV-associated TCR beta chains appeared HLA-restricted. The authors listed some 160 TCR beta chains as cytomegalovirus-associated.

Primers for the PCR totalled 60 Vbeta and 13 Jbeta. Repertoires were generated with immunoSEQ multiplex PCR, while TCRdb's copy carries only in-frame clones and drops some. The table records some 180,000 clones, about 83% of them present only once. The specimen sequenced was PBMCs. The TCR was taken from a man in his forties in good health and CMV-seropositive. The V and J genes are TRBV16 and TRBJ1-2; weak D call: TRBD1 (5 bases). The CDR3, as DNA: TGTGCCAGCAGCCGGCGGGACAACTATGGCTACACCTTC. Protein sequence: CASSRRDNYGYTF.